One and the same sample provided the 8 T cell receptor beta chains below, sequenced in a study of blood T cell repertoires in COVID-19. Sequenced by immunoSEQ multiplex PCR; TCRdb stores in-frame clones only, minus some. This sample has roughly 34,000 clones; about 85% occur once, and the top ten carry roughly a quarter. Sequencing used peripheral blood. Receptor source: a woman over 75 with active or convalescent COVID-19.

This rearrangement joins TRBV12-5 to TRBJ1-5; TRBD1 matches 7 bases. The CDR3 is 14 residues long. The trim removed 2 bases at V and 6 bases at J, leaving 4 bases unmatched. Germline loops: CDR1 LGHNT, CDR2 FRNRAP. CDR3 sequence: CASGLSGGSQPQHF. Written as DNA, the CDR3 is TGTGCTAGTGGTTTGTCAGGGGGTAGTCAGCCCCAGCATTTT. The entire variable domain, with the rest obtained from reference TRBV12-5 and TRBJ1-5, is as follows: DARVTQTPRHKVTEMGQEVTMRCQPILGHNTVFWYRQTMMQGLELLAYFRNRAPLDDSGMPKDRFSAEMPDATLATLKIQPSEPRDSAVYFCASGLSGGSQPQHFGDGTRLSIL.

This rearrangement joins TRBV19 to TRBJ2-5; 8 nucleotides agree with TRBD2. CDR3 length: 12 residues. Germline V lookup: CDR1 LNHDA, CDR2 SQIVND (reference sequence). V lost 11 bases and J lost 5; bases outside the gene matches: 7. CDR3 in DNA: TGTGCCCCCCCGGGGGGGGAGGAGACCCAGTACTTC. This encodes CAPPGGEETQYF. Supplemented by reference TRBV19 and TRBJ2-5, the full variable domain reads DGGITQSPKYLFRKEGQNVTLSCEQNLNHDAMYWYRQDPGQGLRLIYYSQIVNDFQKGDIAEGYSVSREKKESFPLTVTSAQKNPTAFYLCAPPGGEETQYFGPGTRLLVL.

This clone was found once. V and J are TRBV5-6 and TRBJ2-5; 9 positions agree with TRBD2. In germline, CDR1 is SGHDT, CDR2 YYEEEE. The V and J ends lost 3 bases and 2 bases, in that order; junction bases with no gene match: 2. The CDR3 spans 14 residues. DNA for the CDR3: TGTGCCAGCAGCTCGGCGGGGGGGCAAGAGACCCAGTACTTC. Translated: CASSSAGGQETQYF.

The rearrangement uses TRBV11-2 and TRBJ2-6; 11 nucleotides match TRBD1. Germline V CDR1 and CDR2: SGHAT, FQNNGV. This CDR3 is built from 18 residues. After removal of 4 bases from V and 1 base from J, the junction contained 6 bases not matched to a gene. For the CDR3, the DNA is TGTGCCAGCAGCTGGGGGACAGGGGGAAGTTCTGGGGCCAACGTCCTGACTTTC. It codes for CASSWGTGGSSGANVLTF.

This clone was picked up one time. The gene calls are TRBV18 and TRBJ2-6, with D unclear. CDR1 is KGHSH, CDR2 LQKENI, per germline. The V end lost 1 base, the J end lost 0 bases, and 13 bases lay between the germline ends. The CDR3 is made up of 18 amino acids. The CDR3 nucleotides read TGTGCCAGCTCACCACGAATAAAACAGAGCTCTGGGGCCAACGTCCTGACTTTC. As protein: CASSPRIKQSSGANVLTF.

V and J are TRBV27 and TRBJ2-3, with TRBD1 as a possible D gene (5 bases). Per germline, CDR1 MNHEY and CDR2 SMNVEV (reference sequence). V shed 5 bases and J shed 1 base, with 16 bases lying between them. The CDR3 has 16 residues. CDR3 in DNA: TGTGCCAGCAGTCCCGACAGCATCGGAGGCACAGATACGCAGTATTTT. This encodes CASSPDSIGGTDTQYF.

This CDR3 is CASSYSMGRGEKLFF. DNA of the CDR3: TGTGCCAGCAGTTACTCGATGGGGAGGGGTGAAAAACTGTTTTTT. V gene TRBV6-5 combines with J gene TRBJ1-4; perhaps TRBD1 as D (5 bases). The germline V and J ends were trimmed by 0 bases and 7 bases, with 12 bases remaining between them. This CDR3 comprises 15 residues. CDR1 MNHEY and CDR2 SVGAGI come from the germline V gene.

The chain recombines TRBV10-2 with TRBJ1-6, with 12 bases fitting TRBD1. J gave up 1 base and V 4 bases, and 5 bases lay outside the gene matches. Germline CDR1 is WSHSY and CDR2 is SAAADI. CDR3 length: 18 amino acids. CDR3 in amino acids: CASSARDRGLSYNSPLHF. The CDR3 region has the DNA TGCGCCAGCAGTGCCCGGGACAGGGGGCTATCCTATAATTCACCCCTCCACTTT.